This T cell receptor beta chain is from a study of CD8+ T cells in alopecia areata. Germline assignment: CDR1 SGDLS and CDR2 YYNGEE. The V gene end was trimmed by 3 bases and the J gene end by 1 base; junction bases not matched to a gene: 2. There are 14 residues in the CDR3. The sample's treatment: oral pan-JAK inhibitor, 5-10 mg twice daily. Study-level points and caveats: Relative to mice, TCR sharing across patients was less clear, a difference possibly HLA-related. Expanded CD8+ clones among the top 100, as well as scalp clonality, were significantly decreased by tofacitinib.

About this clone itself: Its target is unknown.

Investigators isolated RNA and reverse transcribed it into cDNA to act as the sequencing template. Generated by immunoSEQ multiplex PCR, the TCRdb table keeps only in-frame clones and is missing some. This sample has 75,000 to 80,000 clones, with about 71% found just once. This chain joins TRBV9 and TRBJ2-5; 8 nucleotides line up with TRBD1. This specimen was CD8+ T cells sorted from blood, taken at week 24, from a patient treated with tofacitinib. The sequence came from a human donor with alopecia areata. CDR3 nucleotides: TGTGCCAGCAGCGAGGACAGGGCCCAAGAGACCCAGTACTTC. Protein: CASSEDRAQETQYF.